These 7 T cell receptor beta chains were all obtained from the same sample, sequenced in a study of pediatric ulcerative colitis. The assay was immunoSEQ multiplex PCR, and TCRdb's table has in-frame clones only and misses some. The sample carries 45,000 to 75,000 clones, around 87% recorded once. The sample taken for sequencing was blood. All receptors derive from a boy between 10 and 17 years old who was a control in a study of pediatric ulcerative colitis.

About this clone itself: This sample also contains other DNA sequences that code for the same CDR3. The chain carries TRBV19 and TRBJ1-1; D is ambiguous. V was clipped by 2 bases and J by 0 bases, with 4 bases between them. This CDR3 contains 13 residues. Germline CDR1 is LNHDA and CDR2 is SQIVND (reference sequence). The CDR3 nucleotides read TGTGCCAGTAGTATATCTTTGAACACTGAAGCTTTCTTT. Its translation: CASSISLNTEAFF.

The V and J genes are TRBV6-4 and TRBJ2-1, with D hard to call. The CDR3 has 11 residues. Trimming took 2 bases from V and 9 from J, leaving 5 bases between them. Germline CDR1 MRHNA, CDR2 SNTAGT. The CDR3 region has the DNA TGTGCCAGCAGTGACGGGTCTGAGCAGTTCTTC. Protein product: CASSDGSEQFF.

Only one count was recorded for this clone. This chain joins TRBV4-1 and TRBJ2-5, with 7 positions matching TRBD1. After removal of 1 base from V and 5 bases from J, the junction contained 1 base not matched to a gene. Germline loops: CDR1 MGHRA, CDR2 YSYEKL. The CDR3 loop spans 13 amino acids. The DNA of the CDR3 is TGCGCCAGCAGCCAAGCACAGGGGGAGACCCAGTACTTC. Protein product: CASSQAQGETQYF.

The rearrangement links TRBV27 to TRBJ1-2; no clear D gene. Trimming cost V 2 bases and J 2 bases, with 18 bases left between them. The CDR3 extends over 17 amino acids. Germline CDR1 MNHEY, CDR2 SMNVEV (reference sequence). The CDR3: CASSLKTPSGKNYGYTF. CDR3 nucleotides: TGTGCCAGCAGTTTAAAGACACCGTCCGGGAAGAACTATGGCTACACCTTC.

As regards this clone: An end of the junction differs from the germline gene, which may be a read error. The chain couples TRBV6-6 to TRBJ1-1; no firm D call. Germline CDR1 is MNHNY and CDR2 is SVGAGI (reference sequence). The CDR3 is 13 amino acids. This CDR3 reads CASKDRRNAEAFF. CDR3 nucleotide sequence: TGTGCCAGCAAAGACCGCAGGAACGCTGAAGCTTTCTTT.

The table lists this clone with a few counts. The CDR3: CASSYSGKQYYGYTF. For the CDR3, the DNA is TGTGCCAGCAGTTACTCGGGAAAGCAGTACTATGGCTACACCTTC. The V gene is TRBV6-5, the J gene TRBJ1-2, with no clear D. Looked up from germline, CDR1 is MNHEY and CDR2 is SVGAGI. Trimming stripped 0 bases from V and 3 bases from J, with 11 bases between. CDR3 length equals 15 residues.

The chain joins TRBV4-1 to TRBJ1-1; 8 positions agree with TRBD1. The CDR3 has 12 amino acids. Trimming at V came to 4 bases and at J to 11 bases, leaving 6 bases not matched to a gene. Germline V lookup: CDR1 MGHRA, CDR2 YSYEKL. Here the CDR3 DNA reads TGCGCCAGCAGCCGAGCAGGGGGCGCGGCTTTCTTT. Translating it yields CASSRAGGAAFF.